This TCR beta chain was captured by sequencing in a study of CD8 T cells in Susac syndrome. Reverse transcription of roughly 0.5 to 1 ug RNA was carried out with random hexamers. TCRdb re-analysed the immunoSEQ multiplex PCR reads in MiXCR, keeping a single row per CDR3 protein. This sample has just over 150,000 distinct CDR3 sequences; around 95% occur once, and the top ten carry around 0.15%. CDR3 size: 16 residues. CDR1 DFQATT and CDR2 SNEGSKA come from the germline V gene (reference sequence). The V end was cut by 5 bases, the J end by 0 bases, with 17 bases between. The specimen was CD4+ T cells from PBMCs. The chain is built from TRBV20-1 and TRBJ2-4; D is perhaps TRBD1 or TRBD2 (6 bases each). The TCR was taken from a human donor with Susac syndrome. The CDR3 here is CSAPIPGAGAKNIQYF. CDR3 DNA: TGCAGTGCTCCGATACCGGGGGCGGGAGCCAAAAACATTCAGTACTTC.